The source of this TCR beta chain is a study of human T cells and chemical hapten exposure (dated by TCRdb to about 2021). About the study as a whole: For sensitization, 2% DPC in acetone was applied to a 2 cm by 2 cm area of upper inner arm skin. Throughout the roughly 25-week study period, patients were also given weekly therapeutic DPC doses on the scalp. Patch testing on the upper back used Finn chambers containing 0.01% DPC, with scoring done after 6 days according to International Contact Dermatitis Research Group standards. The patient cohort, mostly female, included alopecia areata with under or over 50% scalp involvement, alopecia totalis and alopecia universalis. Libraries were combined into a pool for sequencing, and differences in TCR yield between samples came mainly from small differences in library volumes within the pool. In alopecia patients, the study followed how the peripheral blood TCR repertoire changed in vivo over primary and secondary sensitization to diphenylcyclopropenone (DPC), a hapten. Blood was sampled from patients pre-sensitization (week 0) and at 2, 6 and about 24 weeks after DPC sensitization. Twenty-nine alopecia patients gave blood for TCR sequencing at one to four time points (pre-sensitization, 2, 6 and 24 weeks).

Library creation used RACE. This sample was sequenced with a NextSeq 500. During library preparation, unique molecular identifiers were attached to individual cDNA molecules so that TCRs could be counted in a quantitative, reproducible way. Each blood RNA sample was used to sequence both TCR alpha and TCR beta chains. In the paper's pipeline: Samples had a median of 95,638 TCRs, with a range from 23,224 to 690,600. The Decombinator software suite was used to annotate V, J and CDR3 in the TCR reads. To make PS versus PT1 abundance plots, every sample was subsampled to the same number of TCRs (28,000). Expanded TCRs were defined as absent before sensitization and observed at least eight times at the 2-week time point. The raw public reads went through TCRdb reprocessing: fastp at Q25, MiXCR clone calling, in-frame beta chains kept. Duplicate CDR3 protein sequences are folded into a single record with the most common DNA and genes. The V and J calls were determined by TCRdb, not by the authors. Within this sample are over 75,000 distinct CDR3 sequences, with about 7.5% of them counted one time only. 1.5% to 1.9% of the sample is in the top ten clones.

Trimming removed 3 bases from V and 8 bases from J, leaving 15 bases between the germline ends. Looking up the germline V gene yields CDR1 SGHDT and CDR2 YYEEEE. The CDR3 holds 15 amino acids from the cysteine to the phenylalanine. Only the CDR3 DNA stays, 45 bases, in frame from base 1. Paper-wide results and their limitations: Alopecia, a presumed autoimmune disease, was present in all patients, so the immune response of the patients might differ from that of healthy individuals. No change with DPC sensitization was found in the number of TCRs above 1 in 1000 frequency, and no evidence of global repertoire structure alterations was found. After repeated subsampling, changes were observed in the strength of the expansion versus patch-test correlation and in the threshold at which the correlation became significant. Significantly more large CDR3 similarity clusters were formed by expanded TCRs than by pre-sensitization or healthy control sets, consistent with antigen-driven responses. The number of PT1 expanded TCRs positively correlated with patch test score, significant at thresholds 8, 16 and 32 but not 4.

There are a few counts of this clonotype. Its antigen remains unidentified. No quality values exist for individual bases; no much larger clone is one base distant. Interpreted using the paper, the time point label stands for: patch test 1, 2 weeks after DPC sensitization. What the treatment or condition label conveys for this sample: therapeutic diphenylcyclopropenone sensitization with weekly scalp DPC. At each patch-test visit, blood was drawn before the patch test was applied. To be eligible, patients had to be aged 18 to 70, diagnosed with alopecia and judged suitable for DPC therapy, while pregnant patients were excluded. Total RNA was extracted from unfractionated whole blood collected in Tempus Blood RNA tubes.

The sequences come from whole blood, collected in connection with sensitization to the hapten diphenylcyclopropenone (DPC). The chain is assembled from TRBV5-6 and TRBJ1-6, with TRBD1 tentatively as D gene (5 bases match). The sequence was collected from a woman aged 30 to 39 with alopecia areata. Some clones in this sample may be carry-over from other donors' samples. CDR3 loop: CASSSARDGHSPLHF. The DNA sequence is TGTGCCAGCAGCTCGGCTCGGGACGGTCATTCACCCCTCCACTTT. Beyond the CDR3, the reference TRBV5-6 and TRBJ1-6 genes provide the residues; the full variable domain reads: DAGVTQSPTHLIKTRGQQVTLRCSPKSGHDTVSWYQQALGQGPQFIFQYYEEEERQRGNFPDRFSGHQFPNYSSELNVNALLLGDSALYLCASSSARDGHSPLHFGNGTRLTVT.